These 14 T cell receptor beta chains originate from one sample sequenced in a study of T cells in Graves' hyperthyroidism and ophthalmopathy. The investigators amplified TCR beta CDR3 regions from RNA transcripts. First-round RT-PCR of the TCR CDR3 relied on the HTBI primer set. Using its own MiXCR run on the multiplex PCR reads, TCRdb lists one record per CDR3 protein. The profile shows 620,000 or so distinct CDR3 sequences, roughly 15% of them singletons. The sample taken for sequencing was blood. These receptors all stem from a woman between 50 and 59 years old with Graves' ophthalmopathy.

In this sample, this clonotype turned up a few times. J is TRBJ2-5 and V is TRBV20-1; 9 positions agree with TRBD2. The V and J ends lost 0 bases and 5 bases, in that order; junction bases with no gene match: 7. CDR3 length: 15 amino acids. The germline CDR1 and CDR2 sequences are DFQATT and SNEGSKA (reference sequence). CDR3 sequence (DNA): TGCAGTGCTAGAGATCATAGCGGGAGAGGTGAGACCCAGTACTTC. The encoded protein is CSARDHSGRGETQYF.

This clonotype was counted ten times or more. The V gene is TRBV10-3, the J gene TRBJ1-5; TRBD1 is a possible D gene (5 bases). V gave up 4 bases and J gave up 2 bases, with 9 bases separating them. Germline CDR1 is ENHRY and CDR2 is SYGVKD. CDR3 length equals 14 residues. As DNA, the CDR3 is TGTGCCATCAGTGGCGAAGGGGGCAATCAGCCCCAGCATTTT. It specifies CAISGEGGNQPQHF.

This chain joins TRBV6-6 and TRBJ2-6; D might be TRBD1 (5 bases). This CDR3 is built from 17 residues. With 0 bases removed from V and 0 bases from J, the gap between germline ends came to 9 bases. Germline assignment: CDR1 MNHNY and CDR2 SVGAGI (reference sequence). CDR3 loop: CASSYSGLGSGANVLTF. In DNA form, the CDR3 reads TGTGCCAGCAGTTACTCGGGGCTAGGCTCTGGGGCCAACGTCCTGACTTTC.

V is TRBV12-3 or TRBV12-4 and J is TRBJ1-1; no definite D call. CDR3 length: 14 amino acids. V was trimmed by 6 bases and J by 6 bases, leaving 17 bases between them. Written as DNA, the CDR3 is TGTGCCAGCAGCCCGGGAGGACTGCGGTCTGAAGCTTTCTTT. This encodes CASSPGGLRSEAFF.

In its sample, this clonotype was seen a few times. The CDR3 DNA is TGTGCCAGCAGCTTCGCACCAAGCGGGAGCTCCTACAATGAGCAGTTCTTC. As protein: CASSFAPSGSSYNEQFF. This rearrangement joins TRBV7-8 to TRBJ2-1; 8 bases align to TRBD2. After removal of 3 bases from V and 0 bases from J, the junction contained 7 bases not matched to a gene. Germline V gives CDR1 SGHVS, CDR2 FQNEAQ. The CDR3 totals 17 residues.

The table lists this clonotype with many counts. The chain employs TRBV30 and TRBJ2-7; perhaps D is TRBD1 or TRBD2 (5 bases each). Germline values: CDR1 GTSNPN, CDR2 SVGIG (reference sequence). Trimming took off 3 bases at V and 2 bases at J, with 17 bases between the two ends. The CDR3 covers 15 residues. CDR3 residues: CAWSGTGRSAYEQYF. The CDR3 DNA reads as TGTGCCTGGAGCGGAACGGGACGTTCAGCCTACGAGCAGTACTTC.

The chain couples TRBV5-4 to TRBJ1-2; 12 positions agree with TRBD1. The CDR3 is 15 amino acids. V shed 2 bases, J shed 5 bases, and the junction held 4 bases outside the gene matches. Germline assignment: CDR1 SGHNT and CDR2 YYREEE (reference sequence). CDR3 protein: CASSFPGQGAYGYTF. The DNA of the CDR3 is TGTGCCAGCAGCTTCCCGGGACAGGGGGCTTATGGCTACACCTTC.

This clonotype was found many times. The J gene is TRBJ2-2, the V gene TRBV28; TRBD1 is a possible D gene (5 bases). The V gene lost 2 bases and the J gene lost 5 bases, with 6 bases spanning the gap. Germline loops: CDR1 MDHEN, CDR2 SYDVKM. There are 13 residues in the CDR3. CDR3 region: CASSLQGTGELFF. The CDR3 DNA reads as TGTGCCAGCAGTTTACAGGGTACCGGGGAGCTGTTTTTT.

This clonotype was seen only a few times. V gene TRBV29-1 combines with J gene TRBJ2-3; D is uncertain. Trimming shortened V by 3 bases and J by 2 bases, and 3 bases separated the two germline ends. The germline gives CDR1 SQVTM, CDR2 ANQGSEA. CDR3 size: 11 residues. DNA of the CDR3: TGCAGCGTTGATAACACAGATACGCAGTATTTT. Protein product: CSVDNTDTQYF.

This chain uses TRBV12-3 or TRBV12-4 with TRBJ1-4; 7 nucleotides agree with TRBD1. V was pared by 5 bases and J by 3 bases, with 3 bases of the junction left unmatched. This CDR3 spans 14 amino acids. CDR3: CASSIQGSNEKLFF. The CDR3 nucleotides are TGTGCCAGCAGTATACAGGGGTCTAATGAAAAACTGTTTTTT.

This clonotype was picked up many times. The chain uses TRBV20-1 and TRBJ2-5; 8 bases agree with TRBD2. CDR1 and CDR2 (germline): DFQATT, SNEGSKA (reference sequence). The CDR3 totals 14 residues. The V gene end was trimmed by 5 bases and the J gene end by 5 bases; junction bases not matched to a gene: 10. For the CDR3, the DNA is TGCAGTGCTCAGACGGGACTAGGAAAGGAGACCCAGTACTTC. As protein: CSAQTGLGKETQYF.

This clonotype was counted only a few times. The chain couples TRBV9 to TRBJ1-2; tentatively, D is TRBD1 (5 bases). The CDR3 has 14 residues. The V gene's germline CDR1 is SGDLS and CDR2 YYNGEE. The V gene lost 3 bases and the J gene lost 3 bases, with 12 bases spanning the gap. The CDR3 DNA sequence: TGTGCCAGCAGCGCACGGGACGACTACTATGGCTACACCTTC. It codes for CASSARDDYYGYTF.

In this sample, this clonotype turned up many times. The chain uses TRBV7-3 and TRBJ2-2; D is perhaps TRBD1 (5 bases). The CDR3 is 16 amino acids. The V and J ends lost 0 bases and 4 bases respectively, with 12 bases between them. In germline, CDR1 is SGHTA, CDR2 FQGTGA. The CDR3 reads CASSLTGQGGTGELFF. The CDR3 DNA reads as TGTGCCAGCAGCTTAACCGGCCAGGGCGGCACCGGGGAGCTGTTTTTT.

This clonotype was found a few times. The chain uses TRBV2 and TRBJ2-1, with a possible D match to TRBD1 (6 bases). This CDR3 has 15 residues. Trimming stripped 6 bases from V and 4 bases from J, with 16 bases between. Germline CDR1 and CDR2: SNHLY and FYNNEI. CDR3 sequence reads: CASSALWTDYNEQFF. The CDR3 nucleotides are TGTGCCAGCAGCGCCCTGTGGACAGATTACAATGAGCAGTTCTTC.